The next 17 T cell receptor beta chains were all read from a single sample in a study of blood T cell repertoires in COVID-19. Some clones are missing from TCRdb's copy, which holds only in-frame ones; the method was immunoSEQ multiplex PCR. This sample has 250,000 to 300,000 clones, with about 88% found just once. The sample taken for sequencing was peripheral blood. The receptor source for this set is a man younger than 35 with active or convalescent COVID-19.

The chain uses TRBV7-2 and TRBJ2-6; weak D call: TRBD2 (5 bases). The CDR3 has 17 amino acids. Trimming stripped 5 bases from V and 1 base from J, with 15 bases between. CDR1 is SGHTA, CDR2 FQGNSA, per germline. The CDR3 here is CASSLNLGGSGANVLTF. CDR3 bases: TGTGCCAGCAGCCTAAACCTCGGAGGTTCTGGGGCCAACGTCCTGACTTTC.

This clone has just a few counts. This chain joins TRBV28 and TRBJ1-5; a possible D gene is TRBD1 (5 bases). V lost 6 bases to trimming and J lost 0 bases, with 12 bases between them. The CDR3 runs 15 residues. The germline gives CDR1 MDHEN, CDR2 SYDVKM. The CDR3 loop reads CASSLQVYSNQPQHF. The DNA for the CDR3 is TGTGCCAGCAGCTTACAGGTTTATAGCAATCAGCCCCAGCATTTT.

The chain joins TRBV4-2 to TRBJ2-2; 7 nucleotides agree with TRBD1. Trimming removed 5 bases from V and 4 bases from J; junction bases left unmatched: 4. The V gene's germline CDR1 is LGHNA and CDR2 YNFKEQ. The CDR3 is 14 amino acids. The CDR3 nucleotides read TGTGCCAGCAGCAGGGGGCAGGGCACCGGGGAGCTGTTTTTT. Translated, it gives CASSRGQGTGELFF.

CDR3 residues: CASTDRVFGEKLFF. CDR3 nucleotide sequence: TGTGCCAGCACCGATAGAGTATTCGGGGAAAAACTGTTTTTT. This sequence joins TRBV18 and TRBJ1-4; D is uncertain. The germline CDR1 and CDR2 sequences are KGHSH and LQKENI. V was trimmed by 8 bases and J by 8 bases, leaving 18 bases between them. The CDR3 loop spans 14 amino acids.

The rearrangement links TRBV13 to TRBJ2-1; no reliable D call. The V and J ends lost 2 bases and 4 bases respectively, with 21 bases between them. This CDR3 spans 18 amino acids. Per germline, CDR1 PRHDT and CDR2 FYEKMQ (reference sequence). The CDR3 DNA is TGTGCCAGCAGCTTAATCTTTCATGAGGAAGAATCATACAATGAGCAGTTCTTC. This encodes CASSLIFHEEESYNEQFF.

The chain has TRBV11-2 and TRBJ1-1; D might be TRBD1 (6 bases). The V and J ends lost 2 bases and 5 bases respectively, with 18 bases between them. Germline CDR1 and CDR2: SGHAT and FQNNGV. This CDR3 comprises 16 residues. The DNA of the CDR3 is TGTGCCAGCAGCTTATTTACAAGGGGCAGGGGAACTGAAGCTTTCTTT. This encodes CASSLFTRGRGTEAFF.

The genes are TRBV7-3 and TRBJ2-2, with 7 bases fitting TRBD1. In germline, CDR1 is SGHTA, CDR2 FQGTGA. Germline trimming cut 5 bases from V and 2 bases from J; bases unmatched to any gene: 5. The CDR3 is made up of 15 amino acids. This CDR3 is CASSLGQPNTGELFF. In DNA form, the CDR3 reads TGTGCCAGCAGCCTGGGACAGCCAAACACCGGGGAGCTGTTTTTT.

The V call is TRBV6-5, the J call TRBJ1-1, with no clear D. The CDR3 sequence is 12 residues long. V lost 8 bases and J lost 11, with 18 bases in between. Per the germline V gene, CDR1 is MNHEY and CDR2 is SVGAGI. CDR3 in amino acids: CASGVQYGGAFF. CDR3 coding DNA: TGTGCCAGCGGGGTGCAGTATGGCGGGGCTTTCTTT.

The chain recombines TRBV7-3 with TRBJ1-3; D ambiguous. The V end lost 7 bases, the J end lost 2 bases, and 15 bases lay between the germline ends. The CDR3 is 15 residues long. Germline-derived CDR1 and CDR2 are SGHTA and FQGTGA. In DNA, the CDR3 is TGTGCCAGCATCGCACAGATCTTGACTGGAAACACCATATATTTT. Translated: CASIAQILTGNTIYF.

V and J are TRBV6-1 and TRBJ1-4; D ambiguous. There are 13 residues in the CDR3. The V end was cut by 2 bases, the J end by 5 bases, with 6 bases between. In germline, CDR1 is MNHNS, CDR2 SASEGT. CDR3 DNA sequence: TGTGCCAGCAGTGAACAGGTCAATGAAAAACTGTTTTTT. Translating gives CASSEQVNEKLFF.

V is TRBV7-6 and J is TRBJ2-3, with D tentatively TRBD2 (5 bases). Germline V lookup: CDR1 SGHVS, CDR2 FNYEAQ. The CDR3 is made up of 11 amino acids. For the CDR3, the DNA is TGTGCTTCGGGGAGCACAGATACGCAGTATTTT. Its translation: CASGSTDTQYF. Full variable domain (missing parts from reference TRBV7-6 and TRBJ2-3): GAGVSQSPRYKVTKRGQDVALRCDPISGHVSLYWYRQALGQGPEFLTYFNYEAQQDKSGLPNDRFSAERPEGSISTLTIQRTEQRDSAMYRCASGSTDTQYFGPGTRLTVL.

The CDR3 loop is CSALGGATSYEQYF. CDR3 DNA: TGCAGCGCGCTTGGGGGGGCCACATCCTACGAGCAGTACTTC. The chain has TRBV29-1 and TRBJ2-7; perhaps TRBD2 as D (7 bases). CDR1 SQVTM and CDR2 ANQGSEA come from the germline V gene. The V gene lost 7 bases and the J gene lost 1 base, with 17 bases spanning the gap. This CDR3 has 14 residues.

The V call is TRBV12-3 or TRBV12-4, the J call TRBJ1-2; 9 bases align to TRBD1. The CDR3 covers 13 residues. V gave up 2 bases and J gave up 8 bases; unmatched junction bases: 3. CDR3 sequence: CASSLNRGQGYTF. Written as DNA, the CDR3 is TGTGCCAGCAGTTTAAACAGGGGGCAAGGCTACACCTTC.

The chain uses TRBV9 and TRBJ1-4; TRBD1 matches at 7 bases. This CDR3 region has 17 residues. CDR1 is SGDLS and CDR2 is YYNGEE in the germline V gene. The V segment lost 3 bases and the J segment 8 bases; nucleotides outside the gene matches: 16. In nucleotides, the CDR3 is TGTGCCAGCAGCGCTGCGACAGGGACGGTGAGAGAGGAAAAACTGTTTTTT. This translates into CASSAATGTVREEKLFF.

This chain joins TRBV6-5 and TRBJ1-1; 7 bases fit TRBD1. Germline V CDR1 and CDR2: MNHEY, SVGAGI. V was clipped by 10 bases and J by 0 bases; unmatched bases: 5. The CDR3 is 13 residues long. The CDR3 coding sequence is TGTGCCACCTCCGGGACAGTGAACACTGAAGCTTTCTTT. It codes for CATSGTVNTEAFF.

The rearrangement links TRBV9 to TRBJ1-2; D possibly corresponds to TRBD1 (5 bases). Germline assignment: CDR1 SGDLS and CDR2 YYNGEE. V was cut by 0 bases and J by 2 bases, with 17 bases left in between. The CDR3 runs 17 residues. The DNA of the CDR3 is TGTGCCAGCAGCGTAGGCGGGACTTCCCAATCCAACTATGGCTACACCTTC. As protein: CASSVGGTSQSNYGYTF.

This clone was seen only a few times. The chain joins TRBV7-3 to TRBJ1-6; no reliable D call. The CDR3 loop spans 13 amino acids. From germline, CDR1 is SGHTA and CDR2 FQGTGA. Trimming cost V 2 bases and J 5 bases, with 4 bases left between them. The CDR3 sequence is CASSLQNNSPLHF. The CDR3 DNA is TGTGCCAGCAGCTTACAAAATAATTCACCCCTCCACTTT.